Sequencing of this T cell receptor (beta chain) was carried out in a study of CD8+ T cells in alopecia areata. Isolated RNA was reverse transcribed into cDNA used as the sequencing template. Some clones are missing from TCRdb's copy, which holds only in-frame ones; the method was immunoSEQ multiplex PCR. The sample consists of about 190,000 clones, 50% to 60% of them appearing once. This CDR3 is 12 amino acids long. CDR1 and CDR2 from the germline V gene are SQVTM and ANQGSEA. V lost 6 bases to trimming and J lost 4 bases, with 10 bases between them. The chain carries TRBV29-1 and TRBJ1-3, with D maybe TRBD1 (5 bases). This clonotype originated in a human donor with alopecia areata. The sequences come from CD4+ T cells sorted from blood, collected at week 0. CDR3 nucleotide sequence: TGCAGCGTAACCGGGACCGGAAACACCATATATTTT. It yields the protein CSVTGTGNTIYF.